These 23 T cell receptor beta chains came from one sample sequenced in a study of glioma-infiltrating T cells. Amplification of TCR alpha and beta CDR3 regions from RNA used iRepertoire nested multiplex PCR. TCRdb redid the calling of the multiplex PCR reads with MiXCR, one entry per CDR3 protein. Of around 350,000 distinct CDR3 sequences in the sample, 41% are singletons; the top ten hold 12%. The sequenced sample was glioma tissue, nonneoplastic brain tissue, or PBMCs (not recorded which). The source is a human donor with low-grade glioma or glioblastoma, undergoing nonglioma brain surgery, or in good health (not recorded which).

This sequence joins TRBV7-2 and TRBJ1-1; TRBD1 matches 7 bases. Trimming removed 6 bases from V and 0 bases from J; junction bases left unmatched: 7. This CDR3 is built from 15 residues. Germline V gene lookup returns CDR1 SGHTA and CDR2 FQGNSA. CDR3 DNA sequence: TGTGCCAGCAGTCGGGACAGAGCAATGAACACTGAAGCTTTCTTT. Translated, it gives CASSRDRAMNTEAFF.

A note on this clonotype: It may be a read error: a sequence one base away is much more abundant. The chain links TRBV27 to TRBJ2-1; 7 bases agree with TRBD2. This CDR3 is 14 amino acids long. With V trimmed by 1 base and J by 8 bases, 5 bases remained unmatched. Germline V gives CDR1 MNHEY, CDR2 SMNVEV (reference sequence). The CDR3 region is CASSLYRGGDEQFF. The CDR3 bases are TGTGCCAGCAGTTTATATAGGGGAGGGGATGAGCAGTTCTTC.

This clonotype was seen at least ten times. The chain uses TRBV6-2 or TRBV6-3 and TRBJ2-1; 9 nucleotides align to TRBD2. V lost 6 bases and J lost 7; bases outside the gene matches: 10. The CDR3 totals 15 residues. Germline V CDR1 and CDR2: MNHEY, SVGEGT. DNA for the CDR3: TGTGCCAGCAGCCTCTCGGCGGGAGGGTGGAATGAGCAGTTCTTC. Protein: CASSLSAGGWNEQFF.

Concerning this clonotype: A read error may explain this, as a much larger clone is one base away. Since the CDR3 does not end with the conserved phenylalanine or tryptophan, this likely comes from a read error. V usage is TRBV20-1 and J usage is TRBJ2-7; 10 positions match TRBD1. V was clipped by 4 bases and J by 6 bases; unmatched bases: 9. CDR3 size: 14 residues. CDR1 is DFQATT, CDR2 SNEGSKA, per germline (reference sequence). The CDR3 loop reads CSATQPRDRGEQYL. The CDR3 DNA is TGCAGTGCTACGCAGCCACGGGACAGGGGCGAGCAGTACCTC.

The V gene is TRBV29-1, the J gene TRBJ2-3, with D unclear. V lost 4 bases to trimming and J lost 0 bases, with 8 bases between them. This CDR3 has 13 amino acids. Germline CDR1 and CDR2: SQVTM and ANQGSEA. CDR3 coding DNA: TGCAGCGTTGGTTACAGTAGCACAGATACGCAGTATTTT. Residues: CSVGYSSTDTQYF.

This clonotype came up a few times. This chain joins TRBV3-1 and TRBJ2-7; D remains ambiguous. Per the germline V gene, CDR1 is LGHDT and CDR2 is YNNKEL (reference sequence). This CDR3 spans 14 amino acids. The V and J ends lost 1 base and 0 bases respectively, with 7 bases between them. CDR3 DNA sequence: TGTGCCAGCAGCCAAGTTCCAGCCTCCTACGAGCAGTACTTC. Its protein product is CASSQVPASYEQYF.

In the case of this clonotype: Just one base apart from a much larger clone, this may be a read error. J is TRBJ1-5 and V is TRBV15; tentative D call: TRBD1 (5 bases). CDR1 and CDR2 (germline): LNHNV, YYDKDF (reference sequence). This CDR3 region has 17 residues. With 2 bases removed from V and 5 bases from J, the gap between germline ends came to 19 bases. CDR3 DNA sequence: TGTGCCACCAGCAGACCCACCGCGACAGTGAAACATCAGCCCCAGCATTTT. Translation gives CATSRPTATVKHQPQHF.

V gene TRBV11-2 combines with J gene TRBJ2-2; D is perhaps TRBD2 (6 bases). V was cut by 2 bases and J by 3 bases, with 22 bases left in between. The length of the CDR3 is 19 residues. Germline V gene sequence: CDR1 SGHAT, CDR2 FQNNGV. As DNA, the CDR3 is TGTGCCAGCAGCTTATCGGGATATGTCGGGAGCCCGGACACCGGGGAGCTGTTTTTT. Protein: CASSLSGYVGSPDTGELFF.

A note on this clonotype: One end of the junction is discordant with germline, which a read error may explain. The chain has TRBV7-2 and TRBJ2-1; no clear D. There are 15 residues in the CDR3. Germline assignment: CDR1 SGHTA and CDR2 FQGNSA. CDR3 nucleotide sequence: TGTGCCAGCAGCTTAATGGTCGCCCACTACAATGAGCAGTCCTTC. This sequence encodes CASSLMVAHYNEQSF.

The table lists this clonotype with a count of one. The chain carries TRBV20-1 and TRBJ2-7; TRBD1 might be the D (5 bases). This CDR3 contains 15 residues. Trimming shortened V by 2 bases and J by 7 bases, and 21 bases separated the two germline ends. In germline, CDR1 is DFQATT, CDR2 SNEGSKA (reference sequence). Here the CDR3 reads CSARSLDSPTKEQYF. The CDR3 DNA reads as TGCAGTGCTAGATCTCTAGACAGCCCTACGAAGGAGCAGTACTTC.

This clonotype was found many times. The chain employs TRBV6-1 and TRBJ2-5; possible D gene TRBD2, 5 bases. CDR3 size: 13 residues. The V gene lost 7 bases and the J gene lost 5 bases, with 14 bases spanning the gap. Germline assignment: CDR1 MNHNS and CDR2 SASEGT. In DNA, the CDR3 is TGTGCCAGCACAGGCGGACTCGGGGAGACCCAGTACTTC. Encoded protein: CASTGGLGETQYF.

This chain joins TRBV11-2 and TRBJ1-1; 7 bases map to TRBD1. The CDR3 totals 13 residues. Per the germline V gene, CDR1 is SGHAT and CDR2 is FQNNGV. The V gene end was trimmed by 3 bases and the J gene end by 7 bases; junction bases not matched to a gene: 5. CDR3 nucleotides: TGTGCCAGCAGCTTCCAGGGACAGCTTGAAGCTTTCTTT. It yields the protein CASSFQGQLEAFF.

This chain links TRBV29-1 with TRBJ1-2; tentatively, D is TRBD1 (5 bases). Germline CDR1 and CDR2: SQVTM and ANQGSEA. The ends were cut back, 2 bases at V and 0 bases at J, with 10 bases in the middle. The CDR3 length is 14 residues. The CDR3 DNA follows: TGCAGCGTTGAAACAGGTTTTGCTAACTATGGCTACACCTTC. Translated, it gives CSVETGFANYGYTF.

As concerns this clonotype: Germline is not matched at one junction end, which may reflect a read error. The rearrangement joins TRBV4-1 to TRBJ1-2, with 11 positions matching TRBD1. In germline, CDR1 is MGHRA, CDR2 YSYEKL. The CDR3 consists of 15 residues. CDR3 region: CASSQEPGQGVGYSF. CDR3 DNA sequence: TGCGCCAGCAGCCAAGAACCGGGACAGGGGGTCGGCTACAGCTTC.

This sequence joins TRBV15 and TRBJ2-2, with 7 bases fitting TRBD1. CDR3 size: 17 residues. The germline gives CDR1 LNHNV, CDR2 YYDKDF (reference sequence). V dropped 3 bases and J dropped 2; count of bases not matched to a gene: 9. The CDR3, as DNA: TGTGCCACCAGCAGCACCCTGGGACAGATAAACACCGGGGAGCTGTTTTTT. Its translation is CATSSTLGQINTGELFF.

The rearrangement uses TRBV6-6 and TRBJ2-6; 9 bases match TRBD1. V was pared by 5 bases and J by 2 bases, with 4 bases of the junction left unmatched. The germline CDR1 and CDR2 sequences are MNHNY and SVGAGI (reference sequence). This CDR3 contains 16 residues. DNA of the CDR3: TGTGCCAGCAGTGACACAGGGGGCGCTGGGGCCAACGTCCTGACTTTC. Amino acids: CASSDTGGAGANVLTF.

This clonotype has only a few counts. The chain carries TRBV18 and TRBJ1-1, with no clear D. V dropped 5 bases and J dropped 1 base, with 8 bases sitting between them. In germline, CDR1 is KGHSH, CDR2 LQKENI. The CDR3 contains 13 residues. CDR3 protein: CASSSQANTEAFF. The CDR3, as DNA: TGTGCCAGCTCATCCCAGGCGAACACTGAAGCTTTCTTT.

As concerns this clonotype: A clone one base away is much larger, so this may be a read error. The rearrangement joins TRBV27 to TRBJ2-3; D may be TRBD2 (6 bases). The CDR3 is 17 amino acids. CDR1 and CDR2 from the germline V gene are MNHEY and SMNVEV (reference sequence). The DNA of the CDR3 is TGTGCCAGCAGTTTATCCCCCTCCGGTACTAGCACATATACGCAGTATTTT. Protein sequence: CASSLSPSGTSTYTQYF.

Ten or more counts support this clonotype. CDR3 DNA: TGCAGTGCTGGGACAGGGGTTAACTACGAGCAGTACTTC. It yields the protein CSAGTGVNYEQYF. This rearrangement joins TRBV20-1 to TRBJ2-7, with 10 bases fitting TRBD1. J gave up 3 bases and V 5 bases, and 4 bases lay outside the gene matches. Germline V gene data show CDR1 as DFQATT and CDR2 as SNEGSKA (reference sequence). The CDR3 extends over 13 amino acids.

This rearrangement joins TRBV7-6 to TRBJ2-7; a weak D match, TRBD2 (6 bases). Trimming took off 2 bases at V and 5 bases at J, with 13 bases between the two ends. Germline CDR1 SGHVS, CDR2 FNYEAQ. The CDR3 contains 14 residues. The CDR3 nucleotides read TGTGCCAGCAGCTTACTTCGGGGAGGCCACGAGCAGTACTTC. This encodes CASSLLRGGHEQYF.

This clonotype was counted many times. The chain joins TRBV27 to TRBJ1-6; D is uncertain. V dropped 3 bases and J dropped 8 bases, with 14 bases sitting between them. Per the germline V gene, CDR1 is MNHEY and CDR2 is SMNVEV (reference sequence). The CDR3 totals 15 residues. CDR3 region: CASSLGPHSYSPLHF. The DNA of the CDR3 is TGTGCCAGCAGTTTGGGTCCCCATAGTTATTCACCCCTCCACTTT.

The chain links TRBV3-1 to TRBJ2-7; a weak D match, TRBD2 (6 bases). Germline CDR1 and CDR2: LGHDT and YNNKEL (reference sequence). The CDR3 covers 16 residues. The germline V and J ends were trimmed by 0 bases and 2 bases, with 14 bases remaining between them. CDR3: CASSQDKGSGPYEQYF. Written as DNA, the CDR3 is TGTGCCAGCAGCCAAGATAAGGGTAGCGGCCCCTACGAGCAGTACTTC.

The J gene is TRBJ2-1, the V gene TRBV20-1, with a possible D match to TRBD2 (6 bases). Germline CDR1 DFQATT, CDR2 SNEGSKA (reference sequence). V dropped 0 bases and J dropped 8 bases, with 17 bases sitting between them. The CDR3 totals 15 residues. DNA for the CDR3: TGCAGTGCTAGAGATCAGGGACTGGCCTCCTATGAGCAGTTCTTC. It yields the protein CSARDQGLASYEQFF.